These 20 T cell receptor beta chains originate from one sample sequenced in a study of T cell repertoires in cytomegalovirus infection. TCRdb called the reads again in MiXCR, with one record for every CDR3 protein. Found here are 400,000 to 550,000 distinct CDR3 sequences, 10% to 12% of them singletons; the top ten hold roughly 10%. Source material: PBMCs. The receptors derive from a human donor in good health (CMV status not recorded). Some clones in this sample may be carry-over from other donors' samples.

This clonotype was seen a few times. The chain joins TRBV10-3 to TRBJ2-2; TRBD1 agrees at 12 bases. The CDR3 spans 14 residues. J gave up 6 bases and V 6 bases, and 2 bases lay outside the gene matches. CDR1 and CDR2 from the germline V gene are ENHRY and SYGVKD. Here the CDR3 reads CAISGTGGSGELFF. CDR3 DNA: TGTGCCATCAGCGGGACAGGGGGCTCCGGGGAGCTGTTTTTT.

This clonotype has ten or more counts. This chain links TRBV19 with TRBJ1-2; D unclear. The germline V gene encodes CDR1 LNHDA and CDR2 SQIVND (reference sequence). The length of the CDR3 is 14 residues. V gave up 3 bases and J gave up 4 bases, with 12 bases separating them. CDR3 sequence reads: CASSMNRPTYGYTF. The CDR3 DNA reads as TGTGCCAGTAGTATGAACAGACCAACCTATGGCTACACCTTC.

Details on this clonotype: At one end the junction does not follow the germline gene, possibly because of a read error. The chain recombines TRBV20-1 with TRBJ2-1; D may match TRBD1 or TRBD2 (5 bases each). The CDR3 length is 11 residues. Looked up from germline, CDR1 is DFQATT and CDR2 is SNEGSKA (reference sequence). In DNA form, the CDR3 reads TGCAGTGCATCCGGGACCAATGTGCAGTTCTTC. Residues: CSASGTNVQFF.

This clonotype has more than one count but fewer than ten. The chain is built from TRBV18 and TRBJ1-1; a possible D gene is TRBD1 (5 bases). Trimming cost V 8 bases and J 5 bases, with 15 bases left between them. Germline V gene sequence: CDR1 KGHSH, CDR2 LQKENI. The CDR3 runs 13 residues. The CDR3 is CASLTSRGTEAFF. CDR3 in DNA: TGTGCCAGCCTTACGAGCCGGGGGACTGAAGCTTTCTTT.

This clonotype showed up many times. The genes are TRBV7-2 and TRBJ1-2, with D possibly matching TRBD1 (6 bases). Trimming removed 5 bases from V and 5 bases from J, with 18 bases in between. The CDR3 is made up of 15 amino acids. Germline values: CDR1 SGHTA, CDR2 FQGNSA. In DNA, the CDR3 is TGTGCCAGCAGCCTCGGGACATCCCGAACTTATGGCTACACCTTC. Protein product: CASSLGTSRTYGYTF.

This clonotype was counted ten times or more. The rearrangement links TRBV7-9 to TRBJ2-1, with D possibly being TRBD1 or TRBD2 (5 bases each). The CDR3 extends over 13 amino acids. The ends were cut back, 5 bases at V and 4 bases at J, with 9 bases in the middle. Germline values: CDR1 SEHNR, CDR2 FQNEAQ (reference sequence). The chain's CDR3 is CASSTGPYNEQFF. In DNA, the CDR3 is TGTGCCAGCAGCACGGGACCATACAATGAGCAGTTCTTC.

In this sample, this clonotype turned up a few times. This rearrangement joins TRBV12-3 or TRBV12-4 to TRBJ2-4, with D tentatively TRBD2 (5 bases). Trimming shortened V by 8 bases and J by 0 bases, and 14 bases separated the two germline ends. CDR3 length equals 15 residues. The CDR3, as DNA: TGTGCCAGCGGCCCGGCGGGTATAGCCAAAAACATTCAGTACTTC. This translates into CASGPAGIAKNIQYF.

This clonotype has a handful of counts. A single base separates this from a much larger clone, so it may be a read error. The CDR3 is CASRLQGSTEAFF. CDR3 coding DNA: TGTGCCAGCAGATTACAGGGGAGCACTGAAGCTTTCTTT. This chain links TRBV6-5 with TRBJ1-1, with TRBD1 matching 7 bases. This CDR3 spans 13 amino acids. Germline V gene sequence: CDR1 MNHEY, CDR2 SVGAGI. Germline trimming cut 6 bases from V and 4 bases from J; bases unmatched to any gene: 5.

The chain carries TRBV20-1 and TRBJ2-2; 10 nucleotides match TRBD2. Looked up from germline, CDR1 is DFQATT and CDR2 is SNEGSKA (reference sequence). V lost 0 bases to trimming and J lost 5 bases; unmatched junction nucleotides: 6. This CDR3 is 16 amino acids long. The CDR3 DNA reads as TGCAGTGCTAGAGATTTGGAGCGGGAGGGTACCGGGGAGCTGTTTTTT. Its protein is CSARDLEREGTGELFF.

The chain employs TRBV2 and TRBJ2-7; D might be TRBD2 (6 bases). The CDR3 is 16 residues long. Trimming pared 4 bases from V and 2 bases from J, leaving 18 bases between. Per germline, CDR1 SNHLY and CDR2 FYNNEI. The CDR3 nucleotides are TGTGCCAGCAGTGGACGCGTGGGACGGGAGCCCTACGAGCAGTACTTC. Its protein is CASSGRVGREPYEQYF.

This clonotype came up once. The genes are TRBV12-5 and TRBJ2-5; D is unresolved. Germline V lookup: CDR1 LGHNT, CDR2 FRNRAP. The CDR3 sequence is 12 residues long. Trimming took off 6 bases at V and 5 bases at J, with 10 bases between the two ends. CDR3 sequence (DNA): TGTGCTAGTGGCCTACAACGGGAGACCCAGTACTTC. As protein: CASGLQRETQYF.

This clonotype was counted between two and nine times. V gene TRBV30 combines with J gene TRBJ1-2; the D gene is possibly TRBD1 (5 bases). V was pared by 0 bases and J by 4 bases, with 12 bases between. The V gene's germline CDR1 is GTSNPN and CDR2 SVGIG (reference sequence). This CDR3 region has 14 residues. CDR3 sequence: CAWSVRQGPYGYTF. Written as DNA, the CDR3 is TGTGCCTGGAGTGTACGGCAGGGACCCTATGGCTACACCTTC. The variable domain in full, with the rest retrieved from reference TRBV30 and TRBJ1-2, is SQTIHQWPATLVQPVGSPLSLECTVEGTSNPNLYWYRQAAGRGLQLLFYSVGIGQISSEVPQNLSASRPQDRQFILSSKKLLLSDSGFYLCAWSVRQGPYGYTFGSGTRLTVV.

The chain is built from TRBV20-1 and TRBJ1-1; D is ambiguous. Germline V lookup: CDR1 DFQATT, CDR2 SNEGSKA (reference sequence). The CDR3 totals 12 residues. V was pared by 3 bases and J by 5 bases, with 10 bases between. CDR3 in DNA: TGCAGTGCTAGTGCGGGCGGAACTGAAGCTTTCTTT. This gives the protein CSASAGGTEAFF.

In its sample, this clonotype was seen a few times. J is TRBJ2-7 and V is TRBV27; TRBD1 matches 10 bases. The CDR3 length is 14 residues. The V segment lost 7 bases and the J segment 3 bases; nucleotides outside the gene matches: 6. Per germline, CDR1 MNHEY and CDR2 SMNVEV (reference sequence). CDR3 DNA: TGTGCCAGCATTGCGGGACAGGGGAGCTACGAGCAGTACTTC. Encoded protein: CASIAGQGSYEQYF.

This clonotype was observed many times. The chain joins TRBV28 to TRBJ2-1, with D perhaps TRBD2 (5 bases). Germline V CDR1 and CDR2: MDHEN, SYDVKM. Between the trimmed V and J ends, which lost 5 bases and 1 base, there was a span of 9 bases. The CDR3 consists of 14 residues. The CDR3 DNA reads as TGTGCCAGCAGTGTCGAGCGGTCCTACAATGAGCAGTTCTTC. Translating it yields CASSVERSYNEQFF.

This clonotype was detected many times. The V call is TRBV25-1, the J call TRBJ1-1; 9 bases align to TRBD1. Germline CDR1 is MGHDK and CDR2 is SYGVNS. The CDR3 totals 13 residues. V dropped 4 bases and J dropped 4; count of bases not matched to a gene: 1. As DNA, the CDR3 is TGTGCCAGCAGTGGGACAGGGGCCACTGAAGCTTTCTTT. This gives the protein CASSGTGATEAFF. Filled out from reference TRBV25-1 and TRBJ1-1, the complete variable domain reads EADIYQTPRYLVIGTGKKITLECSQTMGHDKMYWYQQDPGMELHLIHYSYGVNSTEKGDLSSESTVSRIRTEHFPLTLESARPSHTSQYLCASSGTGATEAFFGQGTRLTVV.

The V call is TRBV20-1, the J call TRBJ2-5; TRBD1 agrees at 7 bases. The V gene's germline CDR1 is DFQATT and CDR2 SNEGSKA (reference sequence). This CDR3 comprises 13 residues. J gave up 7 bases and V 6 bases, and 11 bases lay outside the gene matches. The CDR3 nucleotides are TGCAGTGCCACGGGACAGAACGGGCGGACCCAGTACTTC. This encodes CSATGQNGRTQYF.

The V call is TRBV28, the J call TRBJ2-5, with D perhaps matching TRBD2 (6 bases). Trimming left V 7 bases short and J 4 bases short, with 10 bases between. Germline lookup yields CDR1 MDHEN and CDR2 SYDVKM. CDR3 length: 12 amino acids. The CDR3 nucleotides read TGTGCCAGCACTGGAGCGGGAGAGACCCAGTACTTC. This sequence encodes CASTGAGETQYF.

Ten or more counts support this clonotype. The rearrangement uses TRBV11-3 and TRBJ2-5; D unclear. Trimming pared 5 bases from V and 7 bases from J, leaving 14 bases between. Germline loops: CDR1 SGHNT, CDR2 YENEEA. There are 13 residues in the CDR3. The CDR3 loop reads CASSPEYPGTQYF. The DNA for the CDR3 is TGTGCCAGCAGCCCTGAATATCCGGGGACCCAGTACTTC.

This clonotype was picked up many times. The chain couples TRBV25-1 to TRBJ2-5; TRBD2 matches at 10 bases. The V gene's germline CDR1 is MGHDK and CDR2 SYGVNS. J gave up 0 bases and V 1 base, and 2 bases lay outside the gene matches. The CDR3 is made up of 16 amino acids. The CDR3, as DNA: TGTGCCAGCAGTGAATCCGGGACTAGCGACCAAGAGACCCAGTACTTC. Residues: CASSESGTSDQETQYF.